Listed here are 8 T cell receptor beta chains from one sample, sequenced in a study of T cells in Graves' hyperthyroidism and ophthalmopathy (dated by TCRdb to the late 2010s). Library construction relied on multiplex PCR. TCRdb records Illumina HiSeq 2000 as the sequencer. TCR beta CDR3 regions were amplified from RNA transcripts. For the first round of RT-PCR on the TCR CDR3, the HTBI primer set was used together with the Qiagen OneStep RT-PCR kit. TCRdb's own reprocessing of the public reads used fastp at Q25 and MiXCR and kept productive beta chains. Rows merge per CDR3 protein into single entries with the most common DNA and genes. In this sample the table shows some 690,000 distinct CDR3 sequences, approximately 15% of which occur a single time. The top ten clonotypes cover roughly 15% of the sample. Sequencing used blood. These receptors came from a man aged 45-65 years with Graves' hyperthyroidism.

This rearrangement joins TRBV29-1 to TRBJ2-1; D is unclear. The CDR3 is 14 amino acids. The germline V and J ends were trimmed by 6 bases and 0 bases, with 12 bases remaining between them. Per germline, CDR1 SQVTM and CDR2 ANQGSEA. The CDR3 region is CSVILGSSYNEQFF. For the CDR3, the DNA is TGCAGCGTGATTCTCGGAAGCTCCTACAATGAGCAGTTCTTC.

This clonotype was observed many times. This chain connects TRBV20-1 to TRBJ2-1; 15 bases are shared with TRBD2. The CDR3 consists of 15 residues. From germline, CDR1 is DFQATT and CDR2 SNEGSKA (reference sequence). Trimming cost V 4 bases and J 4 bases; bases outside gene matches: 2. The CDR3 reads CSAMGLAGGYNEQFF. As DNA, the CDR3 is TGCAGTGCTATGGGACTAGCGGGAGGATACAATGAGCAGTTCTTC.

This clonotype was detected a few times. The gene calls are TRBV10-1 and TRBJ2-2; 10 bases fit TRBD2. Germline V gene sequence: CDR1 WNHNN, CDR2 SYGVQD (reference sequence). The trim removed 5 bases at V and 5 bases at J, leaving 8 bases unmatched. CDR3 size: 16 residues. The CDR3 DNA follows: TGCGCCAGCAGTCGGCTAGCGGGAGTTGGGACCGGGGAGCTGTTTTTT. It encodes CASSRLAGVGTGELFF.

The rearrangement uses TRBV5-6 and TRBJ1-2, with TRBD1 as a possible D gene (6 bases). This CDR3 has 13 amino acids. CDR1 and CDR2 from the germline V gene are SGHDT and YYEEEE. Trimming shortened V by 6 bases and J by 3 bases, and 12 bases separated the two germline ends. The CDR3 reads CASNEGGYYGYTF. The CDR3, as DNA: TGTGCCAGCAATGAAGGGGGGTACTATGGCTACACCTTC. The full variable domain, completed using reference TRBV5-6 and TRBJ1-2, is DAGVTQSPTHLIKTRGQQVTLRCSPKSGHDTVSWYQQALGQGPQFIFQYYEEEERQRGNFPDRFSGHQFPNYSSELNVNALLLGDSALYLCASNEGGYYGYTFGSGTRLTVV.

This clonotype was found many times. J is TRBJ1-1 and V is TRBV10-1; D is perhaps TRBD1 (5 bases). Germline V CDR1 and CDR2: WNHNN, SYGVQD (reference sequence). This CDR3 comprises 17 residues. With 0 bases removed from V and 6 bases from J, the gap between germline ends came to 20 bases. The CDR3 DNA is TGCGCCAGCAGTGAGTCGGGACTAGGGAGGTGGTCATCTGAAGCTTTCTTT. Protein product: CASSESGLGRWSSEAFF.

CDR3 amino acids: CASSPIGLAKDNEQFF. CDR3 DNA: TGTGCCAGCAGCCCTATCGGACTAGCGAAAGACAATGAGCAGTTCTTC. V usage is TRBV28 and J usage is TRBJ2-1; 9 bases fit TRBD2. The germline V gene has CDR1 MDHEN and CDR2 SYDVKM. The CDR3 extends over 16 amino acids. V trimming: 6 bases; J trimming: 5 bases; junction bases outside the gene matches: 11.

There are a few counts of this clonotype. The chain employs TRBV7-9 and TRBJ1-2; possible D gene TRBD1, 6 bases. V was shortened by 6 bases and J by 8 bases, with 16 bases between the two germline ends. CDR1 is SEHNR, CDR2 FQNEAQ, per germline (reference sequence). CDR3 length equals 13 residues. The CDR3 spells CASRSTGRGGYTF. CDR3 coding DNA: TGTGCCAGCAGATCCACAGGGAGGGGCGGCTACACCTTC.

V and J are TRBV20-1 and TRBJ2-7, with D possibly TRBD2 on 6 matching bases. Germline V lookup: CDR1 DFQATT, CDR2 SNEGSKA (reference sequence). The CDR3 is 15 residues long. V lost 0 bases and J lost 5, with 17 bases in between. CDR3 in DNA: TGCAGTGCTAGAGATCCTTCGACTAGTCCGAACGAGCAGTACTTC. It translates to CSARDPSTSPNEQYF.